This passage covers 22 T cell receptor beta chains from one sample sequenced in a study of CD8+CD57+ T cells in acquired aplastic anemia. Sequenced patients had shown CD8+CD57+ cell expansion by flow cytometry. Genomic DNA provided the template from which TCR beta VDJ and CDR3 profiles were obtained. From the reads, TCRdb called clonotypes with MiXCR, one entry per CDR3 protein. Of over 150,000 distinct CDR3 sequences listed, approximately 52% are singletons. The sample comprised sorted CD4+, CD8+, or CD8+CD57+ T cells (not recorded which) from PBMCs. The receptors were gathered from a human donor with aplastic anemia.

This chain joins TRBV2 and TRBJ1-2; no reliable D call. V lost 3 bases and J lost 4, with 12 bases in between. This CDR3 contains 14 residues. Germline loops: CDR1 SNHLY, CDR2 FYNNEI. The CDR3 bases are TGTGCCAGCAGTGAGGAGAGCAAAGTCTATGGCTACACCTTC. Translation: CASSEESKVYGYTF.

The chain combines TRBV4-2 with TRBJ1-6, with 8 nucleotides matching TRBD1. CDR1 is LGHNA and CDR2 is YNFKEQ in the germline V gene. CDR3 length: 15 residues. The J segment lost 10 bases and the V segment lost 0 bases, leaving 5 bases of the junction unmatched. CDR3 DNA: TGTGCCAGCAGCCAAGAGACAGGGGACGGGTCACCCCTCCACTTT. This encodes CASSQETGDGSPLHF.

The table lists this clonotype with a count of one. V usage is TRBV12-3 or TRBV12-4 and J usage is TRBJ2-7; no clear D. The CDR3 runs 13 residues. With 3 bases removed from V and 3 bases from J, the gap between germline ends came to 9 bases. CDR3 region: CASSLVPSYEQYF. In DNA, the CDR3 is TGTGCCAGCAGTTTGGTCCCCAGCTACGAGCAGTACTTC.

The sample holds a few counts of this clonotype. The chain combines TRBV9 with TRBJ2-1; D remains unclear. The V end was cut by 3 bases, the J end by 5 bases, with 6 bases between. CDR3 size: 12 residues. Germline CDR1 and CDR2: SGDLS and YYNGEE. Here the CDR3 DNA reads TGTGCCAGCAGCGCGTGGAACAATGAGCAGTTCTTC. It is translated as CASSAWNNEQFF. Drawing the rest from reference TRBV9 and TRBJ2-1, the complete variable domain is DSGVTQTPKHLITATGQRVTLRCSPRSGDLSVYWYQQSLDQGLQFLIQYYNGEERAKGNILERFSAQQFPDLHSELNLSSLELGDSALYFCASSAWNNEQFFGPGTRLTVL.

This clonotype showed up many times. This rearrangement joins TRBV4-2 to TRBJ2-1; D is uncertain. Germline V gives CDR1 LGHNA, CDR2 YNFKEQ. Trimming took 0 bases from V and 0 from J, leaving 6 bases between them. The CDR3 has 15 amino acids. The CDR3 region is CASSQEPSSYNEQFF. CDR3 DNA sequence: TGTGCCAGCAGCCAAGAACCTAGCTCCTACAATGAGCAGTTCTTC.

The CDR3 spells CASIQSGTDGYTF. CDR3 bases: TGTGCCAGTATCCAGTCCGGGACAGATGGCTACACCTTC. V usage is TRBV19 and J usage is TRBJ1-2; TRBD1 matches 7 bases. Germline V lookup: CDR1 LNHDA, CDR2 SQIVND (reference sequence). V trimming: 7 bases; J trimming: 6 bases; junction bases outside the gene matches: 8. This CDR3 spans 13 amino acids.

The chain links TRBV2 to TRBJ1-5, with 11 bases identical to TRBD1. The CDR3 is 15 amino acids. CDR1 and CDR2 (germline): SNHLY, FYNNEI. Trimming took 7 bases from V and 1 from J; bases not matched to a gene: 3. CDR3 coding DNA: TGTGCCAGCATAGGACAGGGGGCGAGCAATCAGCCCCAGCATTTT. This gives the protein CASIGQGASNQPQHF. Variable domain in full (rest from reference TRBV2 and TRBJ1-5): EPEVTQTPSHQVTQMGQEVILRCVPISNHLYFYWYRQILGQKVEFLVSFYNNEISEKSEIFDDQFSVERPDGSNFTLKIRSTKLEDSAMYFCASIGQGASNQPQHFGDGTRLSIL.

This clonotype was counted only a few times. The chain couples TRBV15 to TRBJ1-1; a possible D gene is TRBD1 (5 bases). V dropped 1 base and J dropped 2 bases, with 14 bases sitting between them. CDR1 and CDR2 (germline): LNHNV, YYDKDF (reference sequence). CDR3 length: 16 residues. CDR3: CATSRVVGRANTEAFF. DNA for the CDR3: TGTGCCACCAGCAGAGTAGTCGGCAGGGCCAACACTGAAGCTTTCTTT. The variable domain in full, completed from reference TRBV15 and TRBJ1-1, reads DAMVIQNPRYQVTQFGKPVTLSCSQTLNHNVMYWYQQKSSQAPKLLFHYYDKDFNNEADTPDNFQSRRPNTSFCFLDIRSPGLGDTAMYLCATSRVVGRANTEAFFGQGTRLTVV.

This clonotype was seen at least ten times. V and J are TRBV24-1 and TRBJ2-3; 10 bases line up with TRBD1. CDR3 length equals 16 residues. The germline gives CDR1 KGHDR, CDR2 SFDVKD. J gave up 4 bases and V 3 bases, and 6 bases lay outside the gene matches. This chain's CDR3 is CATSDKGDRGPDTQYF. The CDR3 nucleotides are TGTGCCACCAGTGATAAGGGGGACAGGGGACCAGATACGCAGTATTTT.

This chain joins TRBV10-3 and TRBJ1-6; 9 nucleotides align to TRBD1. The CDR3 consists of 14 residues. Losses at the gene ends were 6 bases for V and 5 bases for J; bases not matched to a gene: 2. From germline, CDR1 is ENHRY and CDR2 SYGVKD. As DNA, the CDR3 is TGTGCCATCAGCCGGGACAGGGATAATTCACCCCTCCACTTT. Its protein is CAISRDRDNSPLHF.

The chain couples TRBV24-1 to TRBJ1-1; D is uncertain. V shed 5 bases and J shed 1 base, with 7 bases lying between them. The CDR3 runs 13 residues. Germline V gives CDR1 KGHDR, CDR2 SFDVKD. The CDR3 DNA is TGTGCCACCAGTGGCGGGAGGAACACTGAAGCTTTCTTT. Its translation is CATSGGRNTEAFF.

This clonotype was counted many times. The chain uses TRBV25-1 and TRBJ2-2; TRBD2 might be the D (6 bases). Germline lookup yields CDR1 MGHDK and CDR2 SYGVNS. The CDR3 extends over 14 amino acids. V was clipped by 3 bases and J by 3 bases, with 8 bases between them. CDR3 sequence (DNA): TGTGCCAGCAGTGATCAGCGGGACACCGGGGAGCTGTTTTTT. Amino acid sequence: CASSDQRDTGELFF.

This clonotype showed up many times. The chain recombines TRBV19 with TRBJ2-3; D is uncertain. The germline V gene encodes CDR1 LNHDA and CDR2 SQIVND (reference sequence). The CDR3 is made up of 16 amino acids. Trimming shortened V by 5 bases and J by 2 bases, and 17 bases separated the two germline ends. In DNA form, the CDR3 reads TGTGCCAGTAGTTCCCCGGGTACCGACTCCACAGATACGCAGTATTTT. Residues: CASSSPGTDSTDTQYF.

The chain is built from TRBV10-3 and TRBJ1-5, with D possibly matching TRBD1 (5 bases). The V and J ends lost 6 bases and 0 bases respectively, with 9 bases between them. The CDR3 is 14 residues long. CDR1 and CDR2 (germline): ENHRY, SYGVKD. This chain's CDR3 is CAISQGDSNQPQHF. For the CDR3, the DNA is TGTGCCATCAGCCAGGGAGATAGCAATCAGCCCCAGCATTTT.

This clonotype was detected ten times or more. This rearrangement joins TRBV15 to TRBJ1-1; 8 bases match TRBD1. After removal of 4 bases from V and 5 bases from J, the junction contained 15 bases not matched to a gene. CDR3 size: 17 residues. Germline-derived CDR1 and CDR2 are LNHNV and YYDKDF (reference sequence). In nucleotides, the CDR3 is TGTGCCACCAGCATCATCGACAGGGGCCCAGCGACGACTGAAGCTTTCTTT. This sequence encodes CATSIIDRGPATTEAFF.

The CDR3 sequence is CSAPGVDQETQYF. The CDR3 DNA reads as TGCAGTGCGCCGGGAGTGGACCAAGAGACCCAGTACTTC. The J gene is TRBJ2-5, the V gene TRBV20-1; D might be TRBD2 (6 bases). The germline V gene has CDR1 DFQATT and CDR2 SNEGSKA (reference sequence). The CDR3 spans 13 residues. Trimming took off 6 bases at V and 0 bases at J, with 11 bases between the two ends.

Comment on this clonotype: No conserved phenylalanine or tryptophan ends this CDR3, so it is likely a read error. The chain carries TRBV28 and TRBJ1-5, with D unresolved. V dropped 2 bases and J dropped 2 bases, with 4 bases sitting between them. This CDR3 is 13 amino acids long. Per the germline V gene, CDR1 is MDHEN and CDR2 is SYDVKM. The CDR3 here is CASSLIGNQPQHS. The CDR3 DNA is TGTGCCAGCAGTTTAATCGGCAATCAGCCCCAGCATTCT.

The V gene is TRBV10-3, the J gene TRBJ2-7; D not resolved. V lost 10 bases and J 2 bases, leaving 12 bases between the germline ends. The CDR3 contains 12 residues. Germline CDR1 and CDR2: ENHRY and SYGVKD. CDR3 nucleotides: TGTGCCAGCGGCGGCAGGACCTACGAGCAGTACTTC. This sequence encodes CASGGRTYEQYF.

CDR3 residues: CSAGSGNTIYF. The CDR3, as DNA: TGCAGTGCCGGCTCTGGAAACACCATATATTTT. The chain recombines TRBV20-1 with TRBJ1-3; D gene unclear. The CDR3 is made up of 11 amino acids. From germline, CDR1 is DFQATT and CDR2 SNEGSKA (reference sequence). V lost 6 bases and J 0 bases, leaving 3 bases between the germline ends.

In this sample, this clonotype turned up many times. V gene TRBV14 combines with J gene TRBJ1-1; D possibly corresponds to TRBD1 (6 bases). Germline loops: CDR1 SGHDN, CDR2 FVKESK. V lost 4 bases and J 6 bases, leaving 24 bases between the germline ends. The CDR3 has 17 amino acids. The CDR3 DNA sequence: TGTGCCAGCAGCCCGCCGGTGGGGGGCGCGGAGGTCTCTGAAGCTTTCTTT. It specifies CASSPPVGGAEVSEAFF.

This clonotype was seen ten or more times. The chain links TRBV7-9 to TRBJ2-1; 10 bases agree with TRBD2. The CDR3 extends over 15 amino acids. CDR1 and CDR2 (germline): SEHNR, FQNEAQ (reference sequence). The trim removed 3 bases at V and 8 bases at J, leaving 7 bases unmatched. CDR3 region: CASSFGTSARDEQFF. The CDR3 coding sequence is TGTGCCAGCAGCTTCGGGACTAGCGCTCGCGATGAGCAGTTCTTC.

The chain links TRBV10-2 to TRBJ1-1; D possibly corresponds to TRBD1 (5 bases). Germline V gene data show CDR1 as WSHSY and CDR2 as SAAADI. This CDR3 comprises 14 residues. V lost 5 bases to trimming and J lost 5 bases, with 15 bases between them. CDR3 sequence reads: CASSSGLGATEAFF. DNA of the CDR3: TGCGCCAGCAGTTCAGGGCTGGGAGCTACTGAAGCTTTCTTT.